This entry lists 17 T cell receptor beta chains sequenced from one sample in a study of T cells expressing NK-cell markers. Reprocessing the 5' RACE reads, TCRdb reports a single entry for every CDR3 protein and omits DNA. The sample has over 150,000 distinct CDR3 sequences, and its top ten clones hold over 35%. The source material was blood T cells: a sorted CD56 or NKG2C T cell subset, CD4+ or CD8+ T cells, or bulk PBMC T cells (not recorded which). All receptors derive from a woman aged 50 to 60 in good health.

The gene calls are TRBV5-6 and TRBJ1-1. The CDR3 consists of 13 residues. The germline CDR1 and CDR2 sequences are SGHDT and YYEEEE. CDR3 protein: CASSLVLGTEAFF.

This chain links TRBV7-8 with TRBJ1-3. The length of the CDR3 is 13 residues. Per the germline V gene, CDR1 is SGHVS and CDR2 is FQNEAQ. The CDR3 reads CASSLVAAAAIYF.

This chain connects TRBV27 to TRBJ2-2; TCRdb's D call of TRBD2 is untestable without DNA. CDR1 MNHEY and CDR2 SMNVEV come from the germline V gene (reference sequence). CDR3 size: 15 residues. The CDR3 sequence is CASTLAGEDTGELFF.

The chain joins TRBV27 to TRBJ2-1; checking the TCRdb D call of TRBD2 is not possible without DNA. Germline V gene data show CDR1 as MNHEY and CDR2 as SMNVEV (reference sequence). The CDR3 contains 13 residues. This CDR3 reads CASSLSLTSRLFF.

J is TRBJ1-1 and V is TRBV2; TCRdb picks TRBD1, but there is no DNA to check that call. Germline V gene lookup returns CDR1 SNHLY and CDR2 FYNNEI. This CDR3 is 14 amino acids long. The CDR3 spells CASSVRTGVNGAFF.

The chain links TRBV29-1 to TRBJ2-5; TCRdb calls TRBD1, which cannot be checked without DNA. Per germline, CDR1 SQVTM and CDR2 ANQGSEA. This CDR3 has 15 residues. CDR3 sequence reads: CSVVGRTADQETQYF.

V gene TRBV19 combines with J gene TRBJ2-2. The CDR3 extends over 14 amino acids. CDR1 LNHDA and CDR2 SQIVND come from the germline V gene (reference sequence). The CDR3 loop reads CASSIGHSTGELFF.

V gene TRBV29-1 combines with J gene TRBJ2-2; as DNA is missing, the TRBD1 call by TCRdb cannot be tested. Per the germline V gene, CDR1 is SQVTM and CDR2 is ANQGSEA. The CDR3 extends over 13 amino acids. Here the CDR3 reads CSGRTGRTGELFF.

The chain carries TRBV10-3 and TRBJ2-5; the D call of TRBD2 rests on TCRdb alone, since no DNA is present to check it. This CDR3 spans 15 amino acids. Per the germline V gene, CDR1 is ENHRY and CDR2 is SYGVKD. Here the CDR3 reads CAISAWSSGRETQYF.

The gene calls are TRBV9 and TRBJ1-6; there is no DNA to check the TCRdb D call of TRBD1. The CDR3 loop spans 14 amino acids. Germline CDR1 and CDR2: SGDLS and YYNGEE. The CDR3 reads CASSAGQNNSPLHF.

The CDR3 loop reads CAWETGSGYNEQFF. The chain employs TRBV30 and TRBJ2-1; TCRdb calls TRBD1, which cannot be checked without DNA. This CDR3 spans 14 amino acids. Germline CDR1 reads GTSNPN; CDR2 reads SVGIG (reference sequence). Variable domain in full (rest from reference TRBV30 and TRBJ2-1): SQTIHQWPATLVQPVGSPLSLECTVEGTSNPNLYWYRQAAGRGLQLLFYSVGIGQISSEVPQNLSASRPQDRQFILSSKKLLLSDSGFYLCAWETGSGYNEQFFGPGTRLTVL.

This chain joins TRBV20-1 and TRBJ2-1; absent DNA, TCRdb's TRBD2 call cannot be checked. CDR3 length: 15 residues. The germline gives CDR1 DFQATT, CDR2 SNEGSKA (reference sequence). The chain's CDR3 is CSASRPRRDRNEQFF.

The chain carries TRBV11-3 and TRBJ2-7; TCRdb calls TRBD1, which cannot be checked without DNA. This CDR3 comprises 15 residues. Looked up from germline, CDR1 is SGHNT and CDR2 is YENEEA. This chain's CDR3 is CASSFTTGARGEQYF.

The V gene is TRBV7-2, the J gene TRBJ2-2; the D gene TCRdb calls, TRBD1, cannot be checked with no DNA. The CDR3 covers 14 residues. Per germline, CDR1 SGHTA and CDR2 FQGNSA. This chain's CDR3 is CASSPRGNTGELFF.

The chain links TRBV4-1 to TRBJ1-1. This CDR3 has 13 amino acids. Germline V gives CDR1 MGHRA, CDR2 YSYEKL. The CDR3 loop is CASRWAVNTEAFF.

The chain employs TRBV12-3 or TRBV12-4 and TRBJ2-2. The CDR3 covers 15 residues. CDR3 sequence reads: CASTLGEANTGELFF.

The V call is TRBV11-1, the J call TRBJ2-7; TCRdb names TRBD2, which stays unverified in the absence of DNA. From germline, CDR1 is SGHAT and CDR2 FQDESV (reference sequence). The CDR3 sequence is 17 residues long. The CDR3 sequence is CASSSGLEGVTSYEQYF.